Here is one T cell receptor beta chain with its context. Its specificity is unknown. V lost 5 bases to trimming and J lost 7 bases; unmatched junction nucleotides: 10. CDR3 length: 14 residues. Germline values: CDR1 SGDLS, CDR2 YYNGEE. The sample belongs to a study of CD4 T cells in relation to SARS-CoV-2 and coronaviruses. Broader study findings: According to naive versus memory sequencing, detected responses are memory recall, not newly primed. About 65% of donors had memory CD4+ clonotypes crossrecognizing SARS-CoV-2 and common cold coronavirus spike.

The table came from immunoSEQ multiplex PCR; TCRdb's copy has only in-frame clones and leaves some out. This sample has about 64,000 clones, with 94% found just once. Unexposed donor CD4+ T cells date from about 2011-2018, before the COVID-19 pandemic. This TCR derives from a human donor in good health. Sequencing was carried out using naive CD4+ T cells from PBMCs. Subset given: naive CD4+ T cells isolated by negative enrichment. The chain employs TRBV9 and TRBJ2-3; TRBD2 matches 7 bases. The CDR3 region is CASSSGLAVNTQYF. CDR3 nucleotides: TGTGCCAGCAGTTCCGGTCTAGCGGTAAATACGCAGTATTTT.